These 30 T cell receptor beta chains originate from one sample sequenced in a study of T cell responses to AZD1222 COVID-19 vaccine. Libraries were prepared by immunoSEQ multiplex PCR; TCRdb keeps only in-frame clonotypes and omits some of them. The sample gives around 100,000 clones, about nine tenths of which show up once; about 41% is in the top ten. The sample consisted of peripheral blood, taken on day 0 of AZD1222 vaccination. These receptors all stem from an adult in good health.

This clone showed up just once. This rearrangement joins TRBV25-1 to TRBJ2-2; TRBD1 matches 9 bases. This CDR3 contains 16 residues. Germline loops: CDR1 MGHDK, CDR2 SYGVNS. V dropped 1 base and J dropped 7; count of bases not matched to a gene: 7. The CDR3 coding sequence is TGTGCCAGCAGTGAATCTCGGACAGGGGTGGACGGGGAGCTGTTTTTT. Translation: CASSESRTGVDGELFF. The complete variable domain, with remaining parts taken from reference TRBV25-1 and TRBJ2-2, reads EADIYQTPRYLVIGTGKKITLECSQTMGHDKMYWYQQDPGMELHLIHYSYGVNSTEKGDLSSESTVSRIRTEHFPLTLESARPSHTSQYLCASSESRTGVDGELFFGEGSRLTVL.

The V gene is TRBV28, the J gene TRBJ2-5; D not certain. Trimming removed 4 bases at V and 0 bases at J, with 9 bases between. Germline CDR1 MDHEN, CDR2 SYDVKM. This CDR3 is built from 14 residues. CDR3 nucleotide sequence: TGTGCCAGCAGTTCTAGGACCTACCAAGAGACCCAGTACTTC. Protein sequence: CASSSRTYQETQYF.

This rearrangement joins TRBV18 to TRBJ1-6; TRBD1 matches at 7 bases. V trimming: 6 bases; J trimming: 4 bases; junction bases outside the gene matches: 6. This CDR3 has 15 amino acids. Germline CDR1 is KGHSH and CDR2 is LQKENI. The CDR3 sequence is CASSPDRRYNSPLHF. Written as DNA, the CDR3 is TGTGCCAGCTCTCCGGACAGGCGGTATAATTCACCCCTCCACTTT. The whole variable domain, remainder taken from reference TRBV18 and TRBJ1-6, is NAGVMQNPRHLVRRRGQEARLRCSPMKGHSHVYWYRQLPEEGLKFMVYLQKENIIDESGMPKERFSAEFPKEGPSILRIQQVVRGDSAAYFCASSPDRRYNSPLHFGNGTRLTVT.

The chain carries TRBV6-5 and TRBJ1-4; 8 bases agree with TRBD1. The junction had 8 bases not matched to a gene; V was cut back by 6 bases and J by 5 bases. CDR1 and CDR2 from the germline V gene are MNHEY and SVGAGI. This CDR3 comprises 15 residues. This CDR3 is CASRGQVNPNEKLFF. The CDR3 DNA reads TGTGCCAGCAGGGGACAGGTCAACCCAAATGAAAAACTGTTTTTT.

The chain joins TRBV19 to TRBJ1-3; D call uncertain. The CDR3 has 13 amino acids. V was shortened by 1 base and J by 0 bases, with 1 base between the two germline ends. Germline lookup yields CDR1 LNHDA and CDR2 SQIVND (reference sequence). The CDR3 reads CASSIGSGNTIYF. The CDR3 region has the DNA TGTGCCAGTAGTATAGGCTCTGGAAACACCATATATTTT.

The chain has TRBV5-1 and TRBJ2-1; D remains ambiguous. The CDR3 length is 11 residues. Germline values: CDR1 SGHRS, CDR2 YFSETQ. V shed 4 bases and J shed 5 bases, with 4 bases lying between them. The CDR3 region is CASSIDNEQFF. CDR3 nucleotides: TGCGCCAGCAGCATCGACAATGAGCAGTTCTTC.

The J gene is TRBJ2-7, the V gene TRBV6-2 or TRBV6-3; unclear D gene. With 5 bases removed from V and 3 bases from J, the gap between germline ends came to 5 bases. The germline CDR1 and CDR2 sequences are MNHEY and SVGEGT. The length of the CDR3 is 11 residues. CDR3: CASSRVYEQYF. CDR3 coding DNA: TGTGCCAGCAGTCGCGTCTACGAGCAGTACTTC.

This chain connects TRBV7-9 to TRBJ2-7; D tentatively fits TRBD1 or TRBD2 (5 bases each). Germline V gene lookup returns CDR1 SEHNR and CDR2 FQNEAQ (reference sequence). V was pared by 1 base and J by 3 bases, with 10 bases between. CDR3 length: 14 amino acids. The CDR3 nucleotides are TGTGCCAGCAGCTTAGGAGGGGCTGTCTACGAGCAGTACTTC. It codes for CASSLGGAVYEQYF.

V is TRBV6-5 and J is TRBJ1-1, with 8 nucleotides matching TRBD1. The V and J ends lost 8 bases and 6 bases, in that order; junction bases with no gene match: 11. The CDR3 spans 14 residues. Germline assignment: CDR1 MNHEY and CDR2 SVGAGI. CDR3 in DNA: TGTGCCAGCGGGGCCCGTGGACAGGGCGCTGAAGCTTTCTTT. Translating gives CASGARGQGAEAFF.

The CDR3 nucleotides are TGTGCCAGCAGTGGCCCGGGACTAGCGGGAGGAAGGGGAGATACGCAGTATTTT. Translated: CASSGPGLAGGRGDTQYF. J is TRBJ2-3 and V is TRBV2; TRBD2 aligns across 15 bases. V lost 4 bases and J lost 5; bases outside the gene matches: 10. This CDR3 comprises 18 residues. CDR1 is SNHLY, CDR2 FYNNEI, per germline.

In its sample, this clone was seen once. The rearrangement links TRBV6-5 to TRBJ1-3; D not certain. V dropped 4 bases and J dropped 0 bases, with 13 bases sitting between them. Germline-derived CDR1 and CDR2 are MNHEY and SVGAGI. There are 16 residues in the CDR3. CDR3 coding DNA: TGTGCCAGCAGTTTAGTTCCAGGAAACTCTGGAAACACCATATATTTT. Translated, it gives CASSLVPGNSGNTIYF.

The V call is TRBV7-2, the J call TRBJ1-2; unclear D gene. V lost 5 bases to trimming and J lost 4 bases, with 14 bases between them. The CDR3 spans 14 residues. Germline V gene sequence: CDR1 SGHTA, CDR2 FQGNSA. The CDR3, as DNA: TGTGCCAGCAGCAACCCCGGGAATCGCTATGGCTACACCTTC. Protein sequence: CASSNPGNRYGYTF.

The chain carries TRBV18 and TRBJ2-3; 8 bases line up with TRBD1. V trimming: 6 bases; J trimming: 8 bases; junction bases outside the gene matches: 4. CDR3 length equals 12 residues. Germline V gene lookup returns CDR1 KGHSH and CDR2 LQKENI. The CDR3 DNA reads as TGTGCCAGCTCGCTACAGGGGGGTACGCAGTATTTT. Translating gives CASSLQGGTQYF.

The chain employs TRBV7-3 and TRBJ1-1; D gene ambiguous. Germline values: CDR1 SGHTA, CDR2 FQGTGA. The CDR3 extends over 13 amino acids. V was shortened by 2 bases and J by 1 base, with 5 bases between the two germline ends. The CDR3 DNA reads as TGTGCCAGCAGCTTAGGGTGGAACACTGAAGCTTTCTTT. It is translated as CASSLGWNTEAFF.

The genes are TRBV7-8 and TRBJ2-1; D may match TRBD1 or TRBD2 (6 bases each). Germline assignment: CDR1 SGHVS and CDR2 FQNEAQ. The CDR3 has 15 amino acids. V dropped 3 bases and J dropped 9 bases, with 18 bases sitting between them. The DNA of the CDR3 is TGTGCCAGCAGCTTGCGAAGGGGGGCGGGTGGTGAGCAGTTCTTC. Translation: CASSLRRGAGGEQFF.

This chain connects TRBV7-3 to TRBJ2-3; 8 nucleotides match TRBD2. V lost 5 bases, J lost 3 bases, and 4 bases stayed unmatched. There are 14 residues in the CDR3. Germline values: CDR1 SGHTA, CDR2 FQGTGA. In DNA, the CDR3 is TGTGCCAGCAGCACTAGCGGTTCTACAGATACGCAGTATTTT. Translating it yields CASSTSGSTDTQYF.

The chain combines TRBV2 with TRBJ1-2; D call uncertain. The CDR3 spans 16 residues. V gave up 0 bases and J gave up 5 bases, with 16 bases separating them. CDR1 is SNHLY and CDR2 is FYNNEI in the germline V gene. CDR3 DNA: TGTGCCAGCAGTGAAGCGCTTCTCAGGTCTCCATATGGCTACACCTTC. Protein: CASSEALLRSPYGYTF.

The chain has TRBV5-4 and TRBJ2-7, with a possible D match to TRBD2 (7 bases). V lost 5 bases and J lost 0, with 15 bases in between. This CDR3 comprises 15 residues. Per germline, CDR1 SGHNT and CDR2 YYREEE (reference sequence). The CDR3 DNA reads as TGTGCCAGCAGGGTGGGAGGGACACCCTCCTACGAGCAGTACTTC. Translated, it gives CASRVGGTPSYEQYF.

V is TRBV10-3 and J is TRBJ1-4; a weak D match, TRBD1 (6 bases). The CDR3 covers 15 residues. Germline values: CDR1 ENHRY, CDR2 SYGVKD. The germline V and J ends were trimmed by 3 bases and 3 bases, with 11 bases remaining between them. CDR3 loop: CAISDREGANEKLFF. The CDR3 DNA reads TGTGCCATCAGTGATCGAGAGGGGGCTAATGAAAAACTGTTTTTT.

The rearrangement links TRBV28 to TRBJ2-3; D gene unclear. The CDR3 covers 12 residues. Germline CDR1 reads MDHEN; CDR2 reads SYDVKM. The V end was cut by 5 bases, the J end by 5 bases, with 8 bases between. The chain's CDR3 is CASSQLRDTQYF. In nucleotides, the CDR3 is TGTGCCAGCAGTCAACTACGAGATACGCAGTATTTT.

V usage is TRBV7-2 and J usage is TRBJ2-7, with a weak D call TRBD1 (5 bases). The CDR3 extends over 13 amino acids. Germline assignment: CDR1 SGHTA and CDR2 FQGNSA. The V and J ends lost 1 base and 4 bases respectively, with 8 bases between them. The CDR3 DNA is TGTGCCAGCAGCTTAGGGACACCTTACGAGCAGTACTTC. Protein sequence: CASSLGTPYEQYF.

This clone was recorded once. The chain recombines TRBV7-2 with TRBJ2-7; 13 nucleotides align to TRBD2. This CDR3 is 15 amino acids long. CDR1 and CDR2 from the germline V gene are SGHTA and FQGNSA. Trimming took 5 bases from V and 3 from J; bases not matched to a gene: 4. The CDR3 DNA reads as TGTGCCAGCAGCCCGGGACTAGCGGGGTACTACGAGCAGTACTTC. Its translation is CASSPGLAGYYEQYF.

The V call is TRBV5-1, the J call TRBJ2-5; 7 bases are shared with TRBD1. Germline lookup yields CDR1 SGHRS and CDR2 YFSETQ. The CDR3 length is 14 residues. J gave up 3 bases and V 4 bases, and 6 bases lay outside the gene matches. DNA for the CDR3: TGCGCCAGCAGCCGCACCGGGACAGAAGAGACCCAGTACTTC. Translated, it gives CASSRTGTEETQYF.

The chain has TRBV5-1 and TRBJ2-7; the D is unclear. This CDR3 has 13 residues. Germline CDR1 and CDR2: SGHRS and YFSETQ. The V and J ends lost 4 bases and 6 bases respectively, with 14 bases between them. CDR3 bases: TGCGCCAGCAGCCGGGTTCCAGAAGCCGAGCAGTACTTC. It encodes CASSRVPEAEQYF.

This clone has just one count. This chain uses TRBV11-2 with TRBJ2-2, with 9 bases identical to TRBD2. The V and J ends lost 4 bases and 4 bases, in that order; junction bases with no gene match: 13. Germline V gene sequence: CDR1 SGHAT, CDR2 FQNNGV. This CDR3 has 18 residues. In nucleotides, the CDR3 is TGTGCCAGCAGCTGGCCCTTAGCGGGAGCAGGAGGCACCGGGGAGCTGTTTTTT. Its translation is CASSWPLAGAGGTGELFF.

The chain uses TRBV6-5 and TRBJ1-2, with D tentatively TRBD1 (5 bases). Germline values: CDR1 MNHEY, CDR2 SVGAGI. The length of the CDR3 is 12 residues. V dropped 11 bases and J dropped 3 bases, with 13 bases sitting between them. CDR3 region: CAGGKGDYGYTF. For the CDR3, the DNA is TGTGCCGGGGGAAAAGGGGACTATGGCTACACCTTC.

This chain joins TRBV11-2 and TRBJ2-3; 7 nucleotides match TRBD1. Unmatched junction bases numbered 5, after V lost 5 bases and J lost 3 bases. Germline V gene lookup returns CDR1 SGHAT and CDR2 FQNNGV. The CDR3 is 14 amino acids. CDR3 residues: CASSPDRDTDTQYF. In DNA form, the CDR3 reads TGTGCCAGCAGCCCCGACAGGGATACAGATACGCAGTATTTT. The full variable domain, completed using reference TRBV11-2 and TRBJ2-3, is EAGVAQSPRYKIIEKRQSVAFWCNPISGHATLYWYQQILGQGPKLLIQFQNNGVVDDSQLPKDRFSAERLKGVDSTLKIQPAKLEDSAVYLCASSPDRDTDTQYFGPGTRLTVL.

V gene TRBV18 combines with J gene TRBJ2-3; D may correspond to TRBD1 or TRBD2 (5 bases each). The V gene's germline CDR1 is KGHSH and CDR2 LQKENI. This CDR3 comprises 12 residues. The V end was cut by 3 bases, the J end by 8 bases, with 9 bases between. In DNA form, the CDR3 reads TGTGCCAGCTCACCCGAGGGGACTACGCAGTATTTT. This codes for CASSPEGTTQYF.

The chain is built from TRBV11-3 and TRBJ2-7; TRBD2 agrees at 8 bases. The trim removed 5 bases at V and 7 bases at J, leaving 10 bases unmatched. Germline V gene data show CDR1 as SGHNT and CDR2 as YENEEA. This CDR3 contains 14 residues. This chain's CDR3 is CASSPSTGGREQYF. DNA of the CDR3: TGTGCCAGCAGCCCCTCGACGGGGGGGAGAGAGCAGTACTTC.

The chain combines TRBV5-6 with TRBJ2-3; TRBD2 agrees at 9 bases. The CDR3 covers 14 residues. The V segment lost 0 bases and the J segment 5 bases; nucleotides outside the gene matches: 1. Germline assignment: CDR1 SGHDT and CDR2 YYEEEE. The CDR3 DNA sequence: TGTGCCAGCAGCTTGGGTAGCGGGGGAGATACGCAGTATTTT. Encoded protein: CASSLGSGGDTQYF.